Described below is a single TCR beta chain sequence and its context. Its antigen remains unidentified. Repertoires were generated with immunoSEQ multiplex PCR, while TCRdb's copy carries only in-frame clones and drops some. The sample has about 70,000 clones, over 80% seen once. In germline, CDR1 is LNHDA, CDR2 SQIVND (reference sequence). The ends lost 1 base at V and 5 bases at J; junction bases unmatched: 17. The CDR3 has 20 residues. This specimen belongs to a study of lymphopenia after photon versus proton radiotherapy. Study-level points and caveats: Post-nadir diversity loss with photons came from oligoclonal expansion, particularly CD8+ Temra cells. Only patients who died were analyzed for survival; proton advantage is unproven. Proton therapy kept repertoires fairly stable, unlike photons, which gained effector/memory cells. Larger post-nadir TCR diversity loss correlated inversely with survival in deceased patients.

The chain is built from TRBV19 and TRBJ2-2; 9 positions match TRBD1. Specimen: peripheral blood, collected from a patient treated with proton-based radiotherapy. This clonotype originated in a man older than 75 with esophageal cancer. The CDR3 DNA reads TGTGCCAGTAGTATAGGGGACAGGGCAACCTTTAGATTTCGAACCGGGGAGCTGTTTTTT. As protein: CASSIGDRATFRFRTGELFF.